This T cell receptor beta chain was recorded in a study of blood T cells in healthy people across ages. Study results and limitations: Older individuals had lower TCR beta diversity per million T cells (the decline was roughly linear).

A remark on this clonotype: What it recognizes is unknown.

A second PCR, run for roughly 6 to 11 cycles, used a sample-barcoded 5' primer plus a J-beta primer mix. Each CDR3 protein gets one entry after TCRdb re-called the 5' RACE reads with MiXCR. The table lists hundreds of thousands of distinct CDR3 sequences, roughly 50% of them singletons, with 30% to 40% in the top ten. Donors each provided roughly 9.6 milliliters of peripheral blood. V lost 3 bases and J lost 6; bases outside the gene matches: 3. Germline CDR1 reads SGHTA; CDR2 reads FQGNSA. CDR3 length: 13 residues. The chain carries TRBV7-2 and TRBJ1-2, with TRBD1 identical over 8 bases. The receptor was isolated from a man between 60 and 75 years old in good health. Sequenced input: blood. The CDR3 is CASSLDRDHGYTF. CDR3 sequence (DNA): TGTGCCAGCAGCTTGGACAGGGATCATGGCTACACCTTC.